This TCR beta chain was documented in a study of cytomegalovirus exposure and HLA in healthy donors. Study-wide points: Some highly shared sequence variants likely arose as a pipeline artifact. There were some V segments, including TRBV6-2 and TRBV6-3, excluded as indistinguishable. Later analysis placed DRB1 highest and HLA-C lowest in TCR association rates, which differed by HLA locus. An analysis was carried out at a later point. It showed that HLA-associated TCR beta chains were more clonally expanded than equally common non-associated chains.

The PCR had 60 Vbeta and 13 Jbeta primers. The protocol was immunoSEQ multiplex PCR, while the TCRdb copy is restricted to in-frame clones and leaves out a portion. This sample has 90,000 to 130,000 clones; 70% occur once, and the top ten carry roughly 10%. This clone showed up just once. Antigen specificity is unknown. The V end was cut by 4 bases, the J end by 4 bases, with 16 bases between. The CDR3 is made up of 15 amino acids. In germline, CDR1 is SGHNT, CDR2 YYREEE (reference sequence). Material: PBMCs. The J gene is TRBJ2-3, the V gene TRBV5-4; no firm D call. This receptor was taken from a man under 40 in good health and CMV-seropositive. The CDR3 nucleotides are TGTGCCAGCAGCCTAAGCAGTCCCCGGGCAGATACGCAGTATTTT. Translation: CASSLSSPRADTQYF.